This TCR beta chain was documented in a study of T cell responses to AZD1222 COVID-19 vaccine. Study-level information: Timing groups of about 4 and about 12 weeks for second doses were pooled. General observations from the study: The reported proportion of spike-specific TCRs targeting unmutated variant regions was nearly half. Only a handful of AZD1222 recipients were seropositive at baseline.

The J segment lost 8 bases and the V segment lost 4 bases, leaving 5 bases of the junction unmatched. The CDR3 has 13 amino acids. The germline V gene has CDR1 LNHNV and CDR2 YYDKDF (reference sequence). Profiled with immunoSEQ multiplex PCR; TCRdb holds only in-frame clones, not every one. This sample has under 150,000 clones; about nine tenths occur once, and the top ten carry more than 6%. On this clone: Its antigen is undetermined.

The source is an adult in good health. This chain joins TRBV15 and TRBJ2-1; 7 positions match TRBD2. This specimen was peripheral blood, taken on day 0 of AZD1222 vaccination. This CDR3 reads CATSTSGGYEQFF. The CDR3, as DNA: TGTGCCACCAGCACCTCCGGGGGGTATGAGCAGTTCTTC. The complete variable domain, with remaining parts taken from reference TRBV15 and TRBJ2-1, reads DAMVIQNPRYQVTQFGKPVTLSCSQTLNHNVMYWYQQKSSQAPKLLFHYYDKDFNNEADTPDNFQSRRPNTSFCFLDIRSPGLGDTAMYLCATSTSGGYEQFFGPGTRLTVL.